The next 20 T cell receptor beta chains were all read from a single sample in a study of blood T cell repertoires in COVID-19. The table came from immunoSEQ multiplex PCR; TCRdb's copy has only in-frame clones and leaves some out. The sample contains 200,000 to 250,000 clones, roughly 89% of which appear only once. Sequencing was done on a sample of PBMCs or T cells enriched from blood (not recorded which). Source of these receptors: a woman aged 40 to 55 who had recovered from COVID-19.

With regard to this clone: Different DNA sequences within this sample yield the same CDR3. This sequence joins TRBV15 and TRBJ2-3, with 14 bases fitting TRBD2. Germline values: CDR1 LNHNV, CDR2 YYDKDF (reference sequence). The CDR3 totals 16 residues. The ends lost 3 bases at V and 3 bases at J; junction bases unmatched: 2. CDR3 nucleotides: TGTGCCACCAGCAGGGGGACTAGCGGGAGTACAGATACGCAGTATTTT. Protein product: CATSRGTSGSTDTQYF.

The chain uses TRBV11-2 and TRBJ2-1; 7 nucleotides line up with TRBD1. CDR3 length: 15 amino acids. Trimming cost V 5 bases and J 5 bases; bases outside gene matches: 9. CDR1 SGHAT and CDR2 FQNNGV come from the germline V gene. The CDR3 DNA sequence: TGTGCCAGCAGCCCGGTGACAGGGCAGAACAATGAGCAGTTCTTC. Amino acid sequence: CASSPVTGQNNEQFF.

This clone was observed once. The chain joins TRBV27 to TRBJ2-2, with 10 bases fitting TRBD2. J was trimmed by 7 bases and V by 7 bases; bases with no gene match: 6. The V gene's germline CDR1 is MNHEY and CDR2 SMNVEV (reference sequence). The CDR3 is 14 amino acids. The CDR3 sequence is CASKLAGAVGELFF. The CDR3 DNA reads as TGTGCCAGCAAGCTAGCGGGAGCGGTCGGGGAGCTGTTTTTT.

This rearrangement joins TRBV7-8 to TRBJ1-5, with 10 bases lining up with TRBD1. Trimming took 5 bases from V and 6 from J; bases not matched to a gene: 13. In germline, CDR1 is SGHVS, CDR2 FQNEAQ. CDR3 length: 17 residues. The DNA of the CDR3 is TGTGCCAGCAGCCTTACGACAGGGGGCGTAATGTCTCAGCCCCAGCATTTT. Its protein product is CASSLTTGGVMSQPQHF.

V usage is TRBV4-2 and J usage is TRBJ2-5, with TRBD2 identical over 8 bases. The CDR3 contains 16 residues. J gave up 6 bases and V 5 bases, and 14 bases lay outside the gene matches. Germline V lookup: CDR1 LGHNA, CDR2 YNFKEQ. The CDR3 DNA sequence: TGTGCCAGCAGCAACCGAGCGGGAGAGGTAAAAAAGACCCAGTACTTC. Translating it yields CASSNRAGEVKKTQYF.

The V and J genes are TRBV5-6 and TRBJ1-1; a weak D match, TRBD1 (5 bases). This CDR3 region has 13 residues. The germline V gene encodes CDR1 SGHDT and CDR2 YYEEEE. With 1 base removed from V and 5 bases from J, the gap between germline ends came to 9 bases. The CDR3 here is CASSLRGVTEAFF. The CDR3 DNA reads TGTGCCAGCAGCTTGAGGGGCGTAACTGAAGCTTTCTTT.

The rearrangement links TRBV20-1 to TRBJ2-7; D is ambiguous. Germline CDR1 and CDR2: DFQATT and SNEGSKA (reference sequence). Trimming stripped 6 bases from V and 5 bases from J, with 11 bases between. This CDR3 has 11 amino acids. The CDR3 DNA sequence: TGCAGTGCCGCTAGTGGCCACGAGCAGTACGTC. Protein: CSAASGHEQYV.

The chain uses TRBV19 and TRBJ1-2; 7 positions match TRBD1. The CDR3 is 14 amino acids. The V and J ends lost 8 bases and 1 base, in that order; junction bases with no gene match: 7. CDR1 is LNHDA and CDR2 is SQIVND in the germline V gene (reference sequence). Here the CDR3 DNA reads TGTGCCAGTCAGGTGGCAGGGGGTAACTATGGCTACACCTTC. Protein product: CASQVAGGNYGYTF.

V gene TRBV7-7 combines with J gene TRBJ2-3; TRBD1 matches 7 bases. CDR1 and CDR2 (germline): SSHAT, FNYEAQ (reference sequence). This CDR3 contains 14 residues. J gave up 4 bases and V 5 bases, and 6 bases lay outside the gene matches. As DNA, the CDR3 is TGTGCCAGCAGCCTCACAGGGGCCGCAGATACGCAGTATTTT. This sequence encodes CASSLTGAADTQYF.

The chain is built from TRBV29-1 and TRBJ2-1; 8 nucleotides line up with TRBD1. Germline loops: CDR1 SQVTM, CDR2 ANQGSEA. V lost 3 bases and J lost 9; bases outside the gene matches: 10. This CDR3 comprises 14 residues. CDR3 region: CSVDAKGTGTEQFF. The CDR3 nucleotides read TGCAGCGTTGATGCCAAAGGGACAGGTACTGAGCAGTTCTTC.

CDR3 sequence (DNA): TGCAGCGCCAGGGGGGGACTAGCGGCCAGCTCCTACAATGAGCAGTTCTTC. Its protein product is CSARGGLAASSYNEQFF. The chain is built from TRBV29-1 and TRBJ2-1, with 11 nucleotides matching TRBD2. The germline V gene has CDR1 SQVTM and CDR2 ANQGSEA. J lost 0 bases, V lost 7 bases, and 11 bases had no gene match. CDR3 size: 17 residues.

The chain has TRBV4-1 and TRBJ1-2; 8 positions agree with TRBD1. Germline V gene sequence: CDR1 MGHRA, CDR2 YSYEKL. V lost 1 base and J lost 4; bases outside the gene matches: 5. The CDR3 length is 15 residues. Written as DNA, the CDR3 is TGCGCCAGCAGCCAAGCGAGGACAGGGCTCTATGGCTACACCTTC. It encodes CASSQARTGLYGYTF.

The V and J genes are TRBV3-1 (or the pseudogene TRBV3-2) and TRBJ2-7; 11 nucleotides agree with TRBD2. The CDR3 totals 15 residues. Germline trimming cut 2 bases from V and 3 bases from J; bases unmatched to any gene: 3. Germline V gives CDR1 LGHDT, CDR2 YNNKEL (reference sequence). The CDR3 DNA reads as TGTGCCAGCAGCCAACTAGCGGGAGGCAACTACGAGCAGTACTTC. Translated, it gives CASSQLAGGNYEQYF.

This clone has more than one count but fewer than ten. V gene TRBV24-1 combines with J gene TRBJ1-2; D unclear. Between the trimmed V and J ends, which lost 1 base and 6 bases, there was a span of 11 bases. The CDR3 extends over 14 amino acids. Germline CDR1 KGHDR, CDR2 SFDVKD. This chain's CDR3 is CATSDLERRHGYTF. Written as DNA, the CDR3 is TGTGCCACCAGTGATTTAGAGCGTCGCCATGGCTACACCTTC.

This chain uses TRBV6-2 or TRBV6-3 with TRBJ2-3; 8 nucleotides align to TRBD2. CDR3 length: 17 residues. The junction had 10 bases not matched to a gene; V was cut back by 0 bases and J by 5 bases. From germline, CDR1 is MNHEY and CDR2 SVGEGT. The CDR3 here is CASSYSSGGGAGDTQYF. The DNA of the CDR3 is TGTGCCAGCAGTTACTCCTCGGGGGGGGGCGCCGGAGATACGCAGTATTTT.

The chain carries TRBV27 and TRBJ1-1; the match to TRBD1 covers 8 bases. CDR3 length: 17 amino acids. The V gene end was trimmed by 5 bases and the J gene end by 1 base; junction bases not matched to a gene: 12. Germline CDR1 reads MNHEY; CDR2 reads SMNVEV (reference sequence). CDR3 loop: CASSTGTGRRGNTEAFF. The CDR3 nucleotides read TGTGCCAGCAGTACAGGGACAGGTCGCCGGGGGAACACTGAAGCTTTCTTT.

The chain links TRBV10-2 to TRBJ2-7; 9 bases fit TRBD2. V trimming: 5 bases; J trimming: 5 bases; junction bases outside the gene matches: 4. The CDR3 loop spans 13 amino acids. Germline CDR1 WSHSY, CDR2 SAAADI. The CDR3 bases are TGCGCCAGCAGTATTAGCGGGAGCCACGAGCAGTACGTC. Its translation is CASSISGSHEQYV.

The chain is built from TRBV15 and TRBJ2-7; the match to TRBD1 covers 8 bases. From germline, CDR1 is LNHNV and CDR2 YYDKDF (reference sequence). This CDR3 contains 15 residues. The junction had 6 bases not matched to a gene; V was cut back by 5 bases and J by 0 bases. The CDR3, as DNA: TGTGCCACCAGCCAAGACAGGGGAAGCTCCTACGAGCAGTACGTC. It translates to CATSQDRGSSYEQYV.

The V call is TRBV3-1 (or the pseudogene TRBV3-2), the J call TRBJ2-7; D gene unclear. V was trimmed by 1 base and J by 4 bases, leaving 8 bases between them. Germline V gives CDR1 LGHDT, CDR2 YNNKEL (reference sequence). The CDR3 runs 13 residues. CDR3 nucleotide sequence: TGTGCCAGCAGCCAAGTCTTAGAATACGAGCAGTACTTC. It yields the protein CASSQVLEYEQYF.

A note on this clone: Compared with germline, one end of the junction differs, possibly owing to a read error. The chain uses TRBV5-1 and TRBJ2-1; D might be TRBD2 (5 bases). The CDR3 totals 15 residues. Germline V gene data show CDR1 as SGHRS and CDR2 as YFSETQ. CDR3 DNA sequence: TGCGCCAGCAGGTTGGTTGGGGTCGGGAACTATGAGCAGTTCTTC. Translation gives CASRLVGVGNYEQFF.